These 30 T cell receptor beta chains came from one sample sequenced in a study of T cell repertoires in cytomegalovirus infection. TCRdb ran MiXCR on the reads and lists one entry per CDR3 protein. The table has 150,000 to 200,000 distinct CDR3 sequences, approximately 20% seen once. Material for sequencing was PBMCs. These receptors came from a human donor in good health (CMV status not recorded). Some clones in this sample may be carry-over from other donors' samples.

The chain combines TRBV6-2 or TRBV6-3 with TRBJ2-1; 7 bases map to TRBD1. CDR1 and CDR2 (germline): MNHEY, SVGEGT. The CDR3 is 12 residues long. V lost 5 bases to trimming and J lost 11 bases; unmatched junction nucleotides: 6. The CDR3 here is CASSTGTAKQFF. The DNA for the CDR3 is TGTGCCAGCAGTACCGGGACAGCGAAGCAGTTCTTC.

The chain joins TRBV19 to TRBJ2-7, with D perhaps assigned TRBD1 or TRBD2 (5 bases each). Germline CDR1 reads LNHDA; CDR2 reads SQIVND (reference sequence). This CDR3 contains 13 residues. V lost 4 bases, J lost 4 bases, and 11 bases lay in between. The CDR3 loop is CASSTGPPYEQYF. Here the CDR3 DNA reads TGTGCCAGTAGTACGGGACCTCCGTACGAGCAGTACTTC. Full variable domain (missing parts from reference TRBV19 and TRBJ2-7): DGGITQSPKYLFRKEGQNVTLSCEQNLNHDAMYWYRQDPGQGLRLIYYSQIVNDFQKGDIAEGYSVSREKKESFPLTVTSAQKNPTAFYLCASSTGPPYEQYFGPGTRLTVT.

The chain carries TRBV20-1 and TRBJ2-5; D ambiguous. V dropped 6 bases and J dropped 5 bases, with 13 bases sitting between them. This CDR3 is built from 12 residues. In germline, CDR1 is DFQATT, CDR2 SNEGSKA (reference sequence). This CDR3 reads CSAILMGETQYF. In DNA form, the CDR3 reads TGCAGTGCAATTCTGATGGGGGAGACCCAGTACTTC.

There are many counts of this clonotype. The rearrangement links TRBV6-1 to TRBJ2-2; D is perhaps TRBD1 or TRBD2 (6 bases each). Trimming removed 2 bases from V and 5 bases from J, with 12 bases in between. CDR1 MNHNS and CDR2 SASEGT come from the germline V gene. This CDR3 spans 15 amino acids. This chain's CDR3 is CASSELGGRTGELFF. The CDR3 DNA follows: TGTGCCAGCAGTGAATTAGGGGGGAGGACCGGGGAGCTGTTTTTT.

The sample holds many counts of this clonotype. The chain combines TRBV19 with TRBJ2-1; weak D call: TRBD2 (6 bases). The CDR3 spans 13 residues. V was cut by 5 bases and J by 6 bases, with 11 bases left in between. CDR1 and CDR2 (germline): LNHDA, SQIVND (reference sequence). The chain's CDR3 is CASSPGLRNEQFF. The CDR3 nucleotides are TGTGCCAGTAGTCCAGGACTACGCAATGAGCAGTTCTTC. The entire variable domain, with the rest obtained from reference TRBV19 and TRBJ2-1, is as follows: DGGITQSPKYLFRKEGQNVTLSCEQNLNHDAMYWYRQDPGQGLRLIYYSQIVNDFQKGDIAEGYSVSREKKESFPLTVTSAQKNPTAFYLCASSPGLRNEQFFGPGTRLTVL.

Note on this clonotype: Sequence at one end of the junction differs from germline and may be a read error. The chain recombines TRBV4-1 with TRBJ2-7; tentative D call: TRBD2 (5 bases). Per germline, CDR1 MGHRA and CDR2 YSYEKL. This CDR3 is built from 15 residues. The CDR3 DNA reads TGTGCCAGCAGCCAAGACTACGGATCTTCCTACGAGCAGTACTTC. Its protein is CASSQDYGSSYEQYF.

This clonotype was recorded a few times. At one end, the junction sequence differs from germline, possibly due to a read error. This rearrangement joins TRBV6-6 to TRBJ2-3; 9 nucleotides line up with TRBD2. The CDR3 runs to 13 residues. In germline, CDR1 is MNHNY, CDR2 SVGAGI (reference sequence). The CDR3 DNA follows: TGTGCCAGCAGTCCCGTTAGCGGGAGTGAGCGAGATTTT. It yields the protein CASSPVSGSERDF.

The V call is TRBV20-1, the J call TRBJ2-7; TRBD1 matches at 7 bases. The CDR3 totals 13 residues. The germline CDR1 and CDR2 sequences are DFQATT and SNEGSKA (reference sequence). Unmatched junction bases numbered 6, after V lost 6 bases and J lost 1 base. The CDR3 sequence: CSAHPGQSYEQYF. CDR3 bases: TGCAGTGCCCATCCGGGACAGTCCTACGAGCAGTACTTC.

This clonotype was recorded many times. CDR3 residues: CASNLLAGLDNEQFF. The CDR3 DNA sequence: TGTGCCAGCAACTTACTAGCGGGCCTTGACAATGAGCAGTTCTTC. The chain couples TRBV6-2 or TRBV6-3 to TRBJ2-1, with TRBD2 matching 9 bases. Unmatched junction bases numbered 9, after V lost 7 bases and J lost 5 bases. The CDR3 has 15 residues. The germline V gene encodes CDR1 MNHEY and CDR2 SVGEGT.

This clonotype showed up just a few times. The chain couples TRBV28 to TRBJ2-3, with D perhaps matching TRBD1 (7 bases). Germline V lookup: CDR1 MDHEN, CDR2 SYDVKM. The CDR3 is 16 amino acids. V lost 7 bases and J lost 3, with 20 bases in between. CDR3 bases: TGTGCCAGCACCTCCCCTGGGCCAGGGGGGACAGATACGCAGTATTTT. Translated: CASTSPGPGGTDTQYF.

The chain recombines TRBV2 with TRBJ2-6; TRBD1 matches at 9 bases. The V and J ends lost 8 bases and 0 bases, in that order; junction bases with no gene match: 8. CDR1 SNHLY and CDR2 FYNNEI come from the germline V gene. This CDR3 spans 17 amino acids. The CDR3 here is CASSRDRASSGANVLTF. In DNA, the CDR3 is TGTGCCAGCTCCCGGGACAGGGCATCCTCTGGGGCCAACGTCCTGACTTTC.

This clonotype was picked up many times. The V call is TRBV7-8, the J call TRBJ2-5, with D hard to call. V was cut by 1 base and J by 2 bases, with 11 bases left in between. Germline lookup yields CDR1 SGHVS and CDR2 FQNEAQ. The CDR3 covers 15 residues. DNA of the CDR3: TGTGCCAGCAGCTTAGTGAGGCAGGTTCAAGAGACCCAGTACTTC. Its protein product is CASSLVRQVQETQYF.

The table lists this clonotype with a few counts. V gene TRBV7-6 combines with J gene TRBJ2-5; 8 bases fit TRBD2. The CDR3 totals 18 residues. The V segment lost 0 bases and the J segment 2 bases; nucleotides outside the gene matches: 11. In germline, CDR1 is SGHVS, CDR2 FNYEAQ. The CDR3 here is CASSLAPPGAGGQETQYF. The CDR3 bases are TGTGCCAGCAGCTTAGCTCCTCCGGGGGCGGGAGGACAAGAGACCCAGTACTTC.

The rearrangement joins TRBV5-4 to TRBJ2-2; D is unresolved. Germline V gives CDR1 SGHNT, CDR2 YYREEE (reference sequence). Between the trimmed V and J ends, which lost 1 base and 2 bases, there was a span of 9 bases. The CDR3 is 15 residues long. DNA of the CDR3: TGTGCCAGCAGCTTGTGGACCATTAACACCGGGGAGCTGTTTTTT. This encodes CASSLWTINTGELFF. Full variable domain (rest looked up from reference TRBV5-4 and TRBJ2-2): ETGVTQSPTHLIKTRGQQVTLRCSSQSGHNTVSWYQQALGQGPQFIFQYYREEENGRGNFPPRFSGLQFPNYSSELNVNALELDDSALYLCASSLWTINTGELFFGEGSRLTVL.

This clonotype turned up a few times. This rearrangement joins TRBV12-3 or TRBV12-4 to TRBJ2-1; 7 nucleotides agree with TRBD1. V trimming: 6 bases; J trimming: 4 bases; junction bases outside the gene matches: 6. The CDR3 totals 14 residues. DNA for the CDR3: TGTGCCAGCAGCACCACGACAGGGTACAATGAGCAGTTCTTC. It translates to CASSTTTGYNEQFF.

This clonotype was detected a few times. The gene calls are TRBV20-1 and TRBJ2-7; 7 nucleotides line up with TRBD1. J gave up 3 bases and V 4 bases, and 12 bases lay outside the gene matches. The CDR3 covers 15 residues. From germline, CDR1 is DFQATT and CDR2 SNEGSKA (reference sequence). CDR3 protein: CSATAPRTGFYEQYF. In DNA, the CDR3 is TGCAGTGCTACGGCTCCTCGGACAGGATTCTACGAGCAGTACTTC.

The chain combines TRBV6-2 or TRBV6-3 with TRBJ2-5; the D gene is possibly TRBD2 (6 bases). Germline CDR1 and CDR2: MNHEY and SVGEGT. The CDR3 totals 14 residues. The ends were cut back, 6 bases at V and 4 bases at J, with 15 bases in the middle. The CDR3 DNA sequence: TGTGCCAGCAGCCGAGGAAGGGAGGTAGAGACCCAGTACTTC. It specifies CASSRGREVETQYF.

This clonotype was seen a few times. The chain combines TRBV20-1 with TRBJ1-2, with 10 bases matching TRBD1. The CDR3 loop spans 13 amino acids. Germline assignment: CDR1 DFQATT and CDR2 SNEGSKA (reference sequence). V was clipped by 4 bases and J by 8 bases; unmatched bases: 7. This CDR3 is CSAINRDRGGYTF. The CDR3 nucleotides are TGCAGTGCTATTAACCGGGACAGGGGAGGCTACACCTTC.

This clonotype occurred a few times. This chain joins TRBV20-1 and TRBJ1-4, with a possible D match to TRBD1 (5 bases). The germline V gene encodes CDR1 DFQATT and CDR2 SNEGSKA (reference sequence). The ends were cut back, 8 bases at V and 0 bases at J, with 10 bases in the middle. The CDR3 extends over 13 amino acids. In nucleotides, the CDR3 is TGCAGTCCAACAGGTGCAACTAATGAAAAACTGTTTTTT. Its translation: CSPTGATNEKLFF.

This clonotype has just a few counts. The V and J genes are TRBV5-1 and TRBJ2-1; 11 bases are a match to TRBD2. In germline, CDR1 is SGHRS, CDR2 YFSETQ. The CDR3 is made up of 16 amino acids. Unmatched junction bases numbered 5, after V lost 2 bases and J lost 4 bases. The CDR3 nucleotides read TGCGCCAGCAGCTTAGAAACTAGCGGGGGATACAATGAGCAGTTCTTC. Translation: CASSLETSGGYNEQFF.

In regard to this clonotype: One end of the junction does not line up with germline, which may come from a read error. The rearrangement uses TRBV12-3 or TRBV12-4 and TRBJ1-4; D is undetermined. The CDR3 totals 14 residues. CDR3 region: CASSLGSTNEELFF. The CDR3 DNA sequence: TGTGCCAGCAGTTTGGGATCGACTAATGAAGAACTGTTTTTT.

This clonotype was counted only a few times. The chain uses TRBV15 and TRBJ1-2; D gene uncertain. CDR3 length: 17 amino acids. CDR1 and CDR2 (germline): LNHNV, YYDKDF (reference sequence). Trimming took off 0 bases at V and 0 bases at J, with 14 bases between the two ends. The CDR3 nucleotides read TGTGCCACCAGCAGAGATGGTCCGGCGGGAGCTAACTATGGCTACACCTTC. Its translation is CATSRDGPAGANYGYTF.

At least ten counts were recorded for this clonotype. The chain is built from TRBV7-2 and TRBJ1-1; tentative D call: TRBD1 (5 bases). With 1 base removed from V and 4 bases from J, the gap between germline ends came to 13 bases. CDR1 is SGHTA and CDR2 is FQGNSA in the germline V gene. This CDR3 contains 15 residues. CDR3 residues: CASSLVGPGGTEAFF. CDR3 sequence (DNA): TGTGCCAGCAGCTTAGTGGGACCCGGGGGCACTGAAGCTTTCTTT.

A few counts support this clonotype. The V and J genes are TRBV18 and TRBJ1-5, with unresolved D. This CDR3 contains 14 residues. The V gene lost 4 bases and the J gene lost 0 bases, with 7 bases spanning the gap. Germline loops: CDR1 KGHSH, CDR2 LQKENI. CDR3 sequence: CASSLTDSNQPQHF. DNA for the CDR3: TGTGCCAGCTCACTGACTGATAGCAATCAGCCCCAGCATTTT.

V and J are TRBV4-1 and TRBJ2-1; 7 positions match TRBD2. The length of the CDR3 is 17 residues. Trimming removed 1 base from V and 10 bases from J; junction bases left unmatched: 16. Germline V gives CDR1 MGHRA, CDR2 YSYEKL. CDR3 nucleotides: TGCGCCAGCAGCCAAGCCCCGGGGGGTTACCTTACAAGGGAGCAGTTCTTC. Encoded protein: CASSQAPGGYLTREQFF.

This clonotype appeared many times. The chain is built from TRBV7-2 and TRBJ2-1; D gene uncertain. In germline, CDR1 is SGHTA, CDR2 FQGNSA. This CDR3 is built from 15 residues. V lost 3 bases and J 2 bases, leaving 11 bases between the germline ends. The CDR3 is CASSFKGATYNEQFF. The CDR3 DNA reads TGTGCCAGCAGCTTTAAAGGCGCAACCTACAATGAGCAGTTCTTC.

As to this clonotype: This may stem from a read error, because a much larger clone lies one nucleotide away. The chain carries TRBV5-6 and TRBJ1-2, with D unresolved. The CDR3 has 16 amino acids. V gave up 4 bases and J gave up 0 bases, with 16 bases separating them. Looked up from germline, CDR1 is SGHDT and CDR2 is YYEEEE. The chain's CDR3 is CASSAAGVLANYGYTF. CDR3 DNA: TGTGCCAGCAGCGCCGCCGGGGTCCTAGCTAACTATGGCTACACCTTC. Using reference TRBV5-6 and TRBJ1-2 for the parts outside the CDR3, the full variable domain is DAGVTQSPTHLIKTRGQQVTLRCSPKSGHDTVSWYQQALGQGPQFIFQYYEEEERQRGNFPDRFSGHQFPNYSSELNVNALLLGDSALYLCASSAAGVLANYGYTFGSGTRLTVV.

The chain recombines TRBV12-3 or TRBV12-4 with TRBJ2-1; unclear D gene. Trimming pared 7 bases from V and 6 bases from J, leaving 16 bases between. The CDR3 has 14 amino acids. CDR3 bases: TGTGCCAGCAACAGTGGGCGTTACCCCAATGAGCAGTTCTTC. This encodes CASNSGRYPNEQFF.

The chain is built from TRBV6-2 or TRBV6-3 and TRBJ1-1; 7 positions match TRBD1. This CDR3 spans 15 amino acids. CDR1 and CDR2 from the germline V gene are MNHEY and SVGEGT. Trimming at V came to 5 bases and at J to 0 bases, leaving 6 bases not matched to a gene. The CDR3 spells CASSVLGQLNTEAFF. Written as DNA, the CDR3 is TGTGCCAGCAGTGTCTTGGGACAGTTGAACACTGAAGCTTTCTTT.

This clonotype was picked up a small number of times. The J gene is TRBJ2-1, the V gene TRBV29-1; 10 bases agree with TRBD2. The ends lost 6 bases at V and 7 bases at J; junction bases unmatched: 18. The CDR3 runs to 17 residues. Germline CDR1 is SQVTM and CDR2 is ANQGSEA. CDR3: CSVELHLLAGVGNEQFF. For the CDR3, the DNA is TGCAGCGTAGAACTCCACCTTCTAGCGGGAGTGGGGAATGAGCAGTTCTTC.